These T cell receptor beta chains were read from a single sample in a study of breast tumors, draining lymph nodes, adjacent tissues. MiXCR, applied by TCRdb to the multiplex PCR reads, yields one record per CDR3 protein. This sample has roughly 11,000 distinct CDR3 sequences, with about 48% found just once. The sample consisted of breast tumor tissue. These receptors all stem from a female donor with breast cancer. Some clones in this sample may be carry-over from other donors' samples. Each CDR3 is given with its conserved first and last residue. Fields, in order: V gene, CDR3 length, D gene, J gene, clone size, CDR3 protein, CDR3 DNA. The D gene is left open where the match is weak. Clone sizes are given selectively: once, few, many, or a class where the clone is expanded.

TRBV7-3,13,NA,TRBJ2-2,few,CASSLQGTGELFF,TGTGCCAGCAGCTTGCAGGGCACCGGGGAGCTGTTTTTT
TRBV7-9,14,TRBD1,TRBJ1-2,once,CASSPRDRDYGYTF,TGTGCCAGCAGCCCCCGGGACAGAGACTATGGCTACACCTTC
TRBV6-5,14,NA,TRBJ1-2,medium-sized,CASSSVGDNYGYTF,TGTGCCAGCAGTTCAGTGGGGGATAACTATGGCTACACCTTC
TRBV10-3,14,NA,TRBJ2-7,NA,CAISSLGLVYEQYF,TGTGCCATCAGTTCGCTAGGGTTAGTCTACGAGCAGTACTTC
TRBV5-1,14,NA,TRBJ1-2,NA,CASSLVAGTFGYTF,TGCGCCAGCAGCTTGGTAGCAGGGACATTCGGCTACACCTTC
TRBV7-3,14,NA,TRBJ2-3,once,CASSSLDGTDTQYF,TGTGCCAGCAGCTCCTTGGATGGCACAGATACGCAGTATTTT
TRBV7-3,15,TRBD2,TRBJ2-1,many,CASSPGTSGSNEQFF,TGTGCCAGCAGCCCTGGCACTAGCGGGAGTAATGAGCAGTTCTTC
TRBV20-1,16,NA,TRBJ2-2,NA,CSAGPRGSGNTGELFF,TGCAGTGCTGGGCCTCGGGGTAGCGGGAACACCGGGGAGCTGTTTTTT
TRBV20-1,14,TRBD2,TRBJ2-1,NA,CSAAWTSGRTEQFF,TGCAGTGCTGCGTGGACTAGCGGGAGGACTGAGCAGTTCTTC
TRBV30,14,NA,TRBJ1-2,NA,CAWSVLRGVGGYTF,TGTGCCTGGAGTGTACTCAGGGGAGTTGGAGGCTACACCTTC
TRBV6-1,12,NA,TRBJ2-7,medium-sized,CASTQETGSNYF,TGTGCCAGCACCCAGGAAACAGGGAGCAACTACTTC
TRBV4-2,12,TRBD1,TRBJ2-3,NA,CASKLGGDTQYF,TGTGCCAGCAAGTTAGGGGGCGATACGCAGTATTTT
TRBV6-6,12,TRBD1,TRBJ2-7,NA,CASSPTGREQYF,TGTGCCAGCAGTCCGACAGGGCGCGAGCAGTACTTC
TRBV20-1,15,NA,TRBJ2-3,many,CSARDPNVRTDTQYF,TGCAGTGCTAGGGATCCCAATGTGAGGACAGATACGCAGTATTTT
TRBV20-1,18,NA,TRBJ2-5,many,CSARRGLGGIEGAKTQYF,TGCAGTGCTAGAAGGGGGTTGGGCGGGATTGAGGGGGCGAAGACCCAGTACTTC
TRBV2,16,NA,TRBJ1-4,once,CASSRDGQNRNEKLFF,TGTGCCAGCAGTCGTGACGGTCAGAACCGCAATGAAAAACTGTTTTTT
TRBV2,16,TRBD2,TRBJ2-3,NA,CATTTWDRGVTDAQYF,TGTGCCACTACAACATGGGATCGGGGGGTCACAGATGCGCAGTATTTT
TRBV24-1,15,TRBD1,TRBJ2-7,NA,CATSDTGTGAYEQYF,TGTGCCACCAGTGATACCGGGACAGGGGCTTACGAGCAGTACTTC
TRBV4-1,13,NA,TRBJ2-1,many,CASSQDYLNEQFF,TGCGCCAGCAGCCAAGACTATCTCAATGAGCAGTTCTTC
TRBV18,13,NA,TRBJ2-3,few,CASSPWSADTQYF,TGTGCCAGCTCACCCTGGAGTGCAGATACGCAGTATTTT
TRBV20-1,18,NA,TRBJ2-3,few,CSARGTNPRASNTDTQYF,TGCAGTGCTAGAGGCACCAACCCCCGGGCCTCGAACACAGATACGCAGTATTTT
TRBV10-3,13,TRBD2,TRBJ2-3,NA,CAIRGGATDTQYF,TGTGCCATCAGGGGAGGGGCCACAGATACGCAGTATTTT
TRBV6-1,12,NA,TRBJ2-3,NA,CASSDRRDTQYF,TGTGCCAGCAGTGACCGGAGAGATACGCAGTATTTT
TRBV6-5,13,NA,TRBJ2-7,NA,CASGYLPGDERYF,TGTGCCAGCGGTTACTTGCCGGGGGACGAGCGGTACTTC
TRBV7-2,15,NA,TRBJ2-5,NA,CASSSKSGTVETQYF,TGTGCCAGCAGCTCAAAATCCGGGACGGTAGAGACCCAGTACTTC
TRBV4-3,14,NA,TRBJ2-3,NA,CASSQVSGYNTQYF,TGCGCCAGCAGCCAAGTGTCAGGGTATAATACGCAGTATTTT
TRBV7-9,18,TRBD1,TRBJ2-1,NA,CASSFETGGPSSYNEQFF,TGTGCCAGCAGCTTTGAGACAGGGGGTCCTAGCTCCTACAATGAGCAGTTCTTC
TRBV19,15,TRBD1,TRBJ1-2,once,CASSDGQGSIYGYTF,TGTGCCAGTAGTGACGGACAGGGATCAATCTATGGCTACACCTTC
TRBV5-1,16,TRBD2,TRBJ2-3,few,CASSRQREGPTDTQYF,TGCGCCAGCAGCCGACAGCGGGAGGGCCCTACAGATACGCAGTATTTT
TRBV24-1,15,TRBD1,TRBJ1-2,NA,CATSDFGQGAFGYTF,TGTGCCACCAGTGATTTTGGTCAGGGGGCGTTTGGCTACACCTTC
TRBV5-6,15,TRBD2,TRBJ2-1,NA,CASSRRTSGRGEQFF,TGTGCCAGCAGCCGAAGGACTAGCGGGAGAGGTGAGCAGTTCTTC
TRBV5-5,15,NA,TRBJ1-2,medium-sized,CASSLGLSPNYDYTF,TGTGCCAGCAGCTTGGGGTTATCCCCTAACTATGACTACACCTTC
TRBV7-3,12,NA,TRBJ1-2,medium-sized,CASSLVGYGYTF,TGTGCCAGCAGCTTAGTCGGCTATGGCTACACCTTC
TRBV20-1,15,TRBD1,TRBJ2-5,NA,CSASGQAANQETQYF,TGCAGTGCTTCGGGACAGGCAGCAAACCAAGAGACCCAGTACTTC
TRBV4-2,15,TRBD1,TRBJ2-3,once,CASSQQGVSTDTQYF,TGTGCCAGCAGCCAACAGGGGGTTAGCACAGATACGCAGTATTTT
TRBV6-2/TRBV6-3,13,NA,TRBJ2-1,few,CASSYVPRPEQFF,TGTGCCAGCAGTTATGTTCCCAGACCAGAGCAGTTCTTC
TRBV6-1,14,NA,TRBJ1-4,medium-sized,CASTEGAWDEKLFF,TGTGCCAGCACGGAAGGGGCCTGGGATGAAAAACTGTTTTTT
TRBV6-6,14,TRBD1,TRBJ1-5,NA,CASRTGTVNQPQHF,TGTGCCAGCAGAACCGGGACAGTCAATCAGCCCCAGCATTTT
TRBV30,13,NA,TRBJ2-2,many,CAWRGHFTGELFF,TGTGCCTGGAGAGGGCACTTCACCGGGGAGCTGTTTTTT
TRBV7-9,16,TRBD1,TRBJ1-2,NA,CASSLGGSGQCYGYTF,TGTGCCAGCAGCTTAGGAGGGTCGGGACAGTGCTATGGCTACACCTTC
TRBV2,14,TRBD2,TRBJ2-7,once,CASRAGTSSYEQYF,TGTGCCAGCAGAGCAGGGACTAGTTCCTACGAGCAGTACTTC
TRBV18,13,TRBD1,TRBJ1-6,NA,CASSTGTGSPLHF,TGTGCCAGCTCAACCGGGACAGGTTCACCCCTCCACTTT
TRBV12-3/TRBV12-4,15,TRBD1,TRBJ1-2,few,CASSPGTVAHYGYTF,TGTGCCAGCAGTCCAGGGACAGTCGCTCACTATGGCTACACCTTC
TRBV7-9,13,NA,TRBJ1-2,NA,CASSGWTGGGYTF,TGTGCCAGCAGCGGGTGGACTGGGGGAGGCTACACCTTC
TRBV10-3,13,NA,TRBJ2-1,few,CAISESRRGEQFF,TGTGCCATCAGTGAGTCGAGGAGGGGTGAGCAGTTCTTC
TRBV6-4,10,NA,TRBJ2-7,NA,CASTPKVQYF,TGTGCCAGCACCCCCAAGGTGCAGTACTTC
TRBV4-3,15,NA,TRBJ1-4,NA,CASSQHGGPNEKLFF,TGCGCCAGCAGCCAGCATGGGGGACCTAATGAAAAACTGTTTTTT
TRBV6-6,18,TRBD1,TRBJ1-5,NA,CASSRAGQGKLGNQPQHF,TGTGCCAGCAGCAGAGCCGGACAGGGCAAGCTTGGCAATCAGCCCCAGCATTTT
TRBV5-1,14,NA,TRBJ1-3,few,CASKTVPSGNTIYF,TGCGCCAGCAAGACAGTACCTTCTGGAAACACCATATATTTT
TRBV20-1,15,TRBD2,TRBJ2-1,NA,CSARVAGGPYNEQFF,TGCAGTGCTAGGGTAGCGGGAGGGCCTTACAATGAGCAGTTCTTC
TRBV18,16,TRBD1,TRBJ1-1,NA,CASSPGQGALNTEAFF,TGTGCCAGCTCACCGGGACAGGGGGCTTTGAACACTGAAGCTTTCTTT